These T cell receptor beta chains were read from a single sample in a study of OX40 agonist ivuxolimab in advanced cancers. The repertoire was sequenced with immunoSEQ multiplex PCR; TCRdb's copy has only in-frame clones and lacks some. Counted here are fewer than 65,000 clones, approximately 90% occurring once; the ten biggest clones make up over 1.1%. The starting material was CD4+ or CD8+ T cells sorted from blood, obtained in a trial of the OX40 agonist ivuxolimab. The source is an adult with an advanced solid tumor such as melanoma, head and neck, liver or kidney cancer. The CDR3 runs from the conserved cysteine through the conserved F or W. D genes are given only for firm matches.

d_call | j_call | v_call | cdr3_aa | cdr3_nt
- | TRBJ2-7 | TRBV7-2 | CASSSKGAYEQYF | TGTGCCAGCAGCTCCAAGGGGGCCTACGAGCAGTACTTC
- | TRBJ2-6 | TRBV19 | CASSIYGTGANVLTF | TGTGCCAGTAGTATTTACGGAACTGGGGCCAACGTCCTGACTTTC
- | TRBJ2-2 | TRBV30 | CACLGTTNTGELFF | TGTGCCTGCCTGGGGACCACGAACACCGGGGAGCTGTTTTTT
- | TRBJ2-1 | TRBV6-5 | CAILPPGPVNEQFF | TGTGCCATCCTTCCCCCGGGGCCCGTCAATGAGCAGTTCTTC
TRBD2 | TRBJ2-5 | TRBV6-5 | CASSFSGGALYF | TGTGCCAGCAGCTTTAGCGGGGGGGCCCTTTACTTC
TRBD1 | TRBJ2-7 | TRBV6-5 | CASSYSGQRGNYEQYF | TGTGCCAGCAGTTACTCGGGACAGAGAGGGAACTACGAGCAGTACTTC
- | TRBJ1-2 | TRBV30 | CAWNPGHNYGYTF | TGTGCCTGGAATCCCGGACACAACTATGGCTACACCTTC
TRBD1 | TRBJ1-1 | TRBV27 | CASHRGQRTEAFF | TGTGCCAGCCATAGGGGGCAAAGGACTGAAGCTTTCTTT
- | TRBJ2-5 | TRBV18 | CASSPLQGLETQYF | TGTGCCAGCTCACCACTACAGGGATTAGAGACCCAGTACTTC
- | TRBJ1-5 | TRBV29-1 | CSVAGSSYQPQHF | TGCAGCGTTGCGGGCAGTTCCTATCAGCCCCAGCATTTT
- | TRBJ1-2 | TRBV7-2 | CASSADGTPTNYGYTF | TGTGCCAGCAGCGCGGACGGGACACCGACTAACTATGGCTACACCTTC